This T cell receptor beta chain was observed in a study of blood T cell repertoires in COVID-19. At the level of the study: Some COVID-19 samples were acute and others convalescent; all came from the United States, Italy and Spain. PBMCs, B-cell-depleted T cells, or T cells provided the cDNA or gDNA that made up the material.

Trimming stripped 4 bases from V and 6 bases from J, with 7 bases between. CDR3 length: 12 amino acids. The germline gives CDR1 MNHEY, CDR2 SVGAGI. In the authors' methods: Nucleated cell counts were estimated from reference gene primer amplification. Profiling relied on immunoSEQ multiplex PCR, and the TCRdb table lists in-frame clones only, not all of them. V and J calls and clone size are given by that table; D and trimming were obtained from the DNA. This sample has some 200,000 clones, with over 75% found just once. V and J are TRBV6-5 and TRBJ2-1, with D hard to call. Sample: peripheral blood. This receptor was identified in a woman aged 40 to 49 with acute or convalescent COVID-19. The CDR3, as DNA: TGTGCCAGCAGTTCTCGGTTCAATGAGCAGTTCTTC. This codes for CASSSRFNEQFF.